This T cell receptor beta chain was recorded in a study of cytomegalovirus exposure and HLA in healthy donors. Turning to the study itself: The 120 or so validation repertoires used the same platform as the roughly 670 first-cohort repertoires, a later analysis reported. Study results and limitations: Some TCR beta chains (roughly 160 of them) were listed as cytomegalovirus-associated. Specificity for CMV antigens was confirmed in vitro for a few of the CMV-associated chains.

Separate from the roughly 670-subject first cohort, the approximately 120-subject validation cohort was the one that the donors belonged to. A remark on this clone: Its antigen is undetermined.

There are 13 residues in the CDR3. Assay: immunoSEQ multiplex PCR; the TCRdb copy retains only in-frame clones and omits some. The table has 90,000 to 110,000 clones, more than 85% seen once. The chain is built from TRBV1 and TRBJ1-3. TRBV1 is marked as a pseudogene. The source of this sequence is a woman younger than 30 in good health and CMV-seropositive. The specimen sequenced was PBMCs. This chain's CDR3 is CTSSQGTGNTIYF. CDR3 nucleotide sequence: TGCACCAGCAGCCAAGGTACTGGAAACACCATATATTTT.